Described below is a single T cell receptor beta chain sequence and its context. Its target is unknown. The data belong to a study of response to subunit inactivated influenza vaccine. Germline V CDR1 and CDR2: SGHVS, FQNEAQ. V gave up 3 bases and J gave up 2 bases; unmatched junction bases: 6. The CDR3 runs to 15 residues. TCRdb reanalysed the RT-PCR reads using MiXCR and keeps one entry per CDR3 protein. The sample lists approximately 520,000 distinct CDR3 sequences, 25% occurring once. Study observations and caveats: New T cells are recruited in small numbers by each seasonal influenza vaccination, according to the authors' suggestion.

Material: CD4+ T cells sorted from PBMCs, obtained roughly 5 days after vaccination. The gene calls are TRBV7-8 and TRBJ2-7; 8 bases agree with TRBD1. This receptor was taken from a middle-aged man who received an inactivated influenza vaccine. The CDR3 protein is CASSFSDRGTYEQYF. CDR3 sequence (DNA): TGTGCCAGCAGCTTTTCAGACAGGGGCACCTACGAGCAGTACTTC.